This T cell receptor beta chain was retrieved from a study of cytomegalovirus exposure and HLA in healthy donors. This clone was seen just once. V lost 1 base and J lost 0, with 13 bases in between. This CDR3 is 16 amino acids long. CDR1 SGHDN and CDR2 FVKESK come from the germline V gene. This PCR relied on a set of 60 Vbeta primers and 13 Jbeta primers. Libraries were prepared by immunoSEQ multiplex PCR; TCRdb keeps only in-frame clonotypes and omits some of them. This sample has under 200,000 clones, with around 80% found just once. Sequencing input: PBMCs. The chain carries TRBV14 and TRBJ2-7; possible D gene TRBD2, 6 bases. This TCR derives from a woman in her forties or fifties in good health and CMV-seropositive. The CDR3 spells CASSQGSGLSSYEQYF. CDR3 nucleotides: TGTGCCAGCAGCCAAGGCAGCGGGCTCAGCTCCTACGAGCAGTACTTC.